This T cell receptor (beta chain) was identified during a study of T cells in Graves' hyperthyroidism and ophthalmopathy. Germline CDR1 is SGHTA and CDR2 is FQGNSA. This CDR3 has 16 amino acids. V lost 1 base to trimming and J lost 3 bases, with 10 bases between them. Amplification of TCR beta CDR3 regions used RNA as the template. The HTBI set primed first-round TCR CDR3 RT-PCR. TCRdb reanalysed the multiplex PCR reads using MiXCR and keeps one entry per CDR3 protein. The sample carries about 620,000 distinct CDR3 sequences, 15% to 20% recorded once. For the diagnoses, clinical symptoms, serum thyroxine and TRAb, thyroid ultrasound and orbital computed tomography were used.

The TCR comes from a woman aged 25 to 45 with Graves' hyperthyroidism. The chain combines TRBV7-2 with TRBJ2-6; unclear D gene. The specimen sequenced was blood. The DNA for the CDR3 is TGTGCCAGCAGCTTAGTGGGCGTGAGTGGGGCCAACGTCCTGACTTTC. It is translated as CASSLVGVSGANVLTF.